This TCR beta chain originates from a study of blood T cell repertoires in COVID-19. Using immunoSEQ multiplex PCR, the repertoire was profiled, and TCRdb retains in-frame clones only, with some absent. The sample has under 95,000 clones, less than 80% seen once. CDR1 is SGHRS and CDR2 is YFSETQ in the germline V gene. V lost 2 bases and J lost 11; bases outside the gene matches: 10. CDR3 length: 14 residues. This TCR came from a man aged 60 to 75 with active or convalescent COVID-19. Sequenced: peripheral blood. The chain joins TRBV5-1 to TRBJ1-2, with 9 bases that match TRBD1. Here the CDR3 reads CASSLLGQGVKYTF. As DNA, the CDR3 is TGCGCCAGCAGCTTACTGGGACAGGGAGTTAAGTACACCTTC. The full variable domain, completed using reference TRBV5-1 and TRBJ1-2, is KAGVTQTPRYLIKTRGQQVTLSCSPISGHRSVSWYQQTPGQGLQFLFEYFSETQRNKGNFPGRFSGRQFSNSRSEMNVSTLELGDSALYLCASSLLGQGVKYTFGSGTRLTVV.